This T cell receptor beta chain was captured by sequencing in a study of cytomegalovirus exposure and HLA in healthy donors. General study results and limits: Productive rates of about 90% or about 30% were seen for most TCR beta V segments in an earlier analysis.

Details on this clone: What it recognizes is unknown.

A multiplex PCR was run with 60 Vbeta primers and 13 Jbeta primers. Data came from immunoSEQ multiplex PCR; TCRdb stores just in-frame clones and leaves some out. The repertoire includes 85,000 to 100,000 clones, 70% to 80% of them detected once, and roughly 3.5% sits in the top ten. The clonotype was recovered from a male donor in good health and CMV-seropositive. The sample taken for sequencing was PBMCs.

The CDR3 is CASSQEGGENFYEQYF. CDR3 nucleotides: TGCGCCAGCAGCCAAGAAGGCGGGGAGAATTTCTACGAGCAGTACTTC. The chain couples TRBV4-1 to TRBJ2-7; D is possibly TRBD2 (6 bases). CDR1 is MGHRA, CDR2 YSYEKL, per germline. Trimming took 0 bases from V and 3 from J, leaving 15 bases between them. This CDR3 contains 16 residues.